This TCR beta chain was captured in a study of blood T cell repertoires in COVID-19. The authors' processing: The assay estimated nucleated cells by amplifying reference gene primers. The table came from immunoSEQ multiplex PCR; TCRdb's copy has only in-frame clones and leaves some out. The V and J calls and clone size come from that table; D and trimming were worked out from the DNA. Among roughly 250,000 clones listed, approximately 85% were seen once. Germline V lookup: CDR1 MRHNA, CDR2 SNTAGT. The CDR3 has 15 residues. Between the trimmed V and J ends, which lost 9 bases and 7 bases, there was a span of 24 bases.

The chain links TRBV6-4 to TRBJ1-2, with D possibly TRBD1 on 6 matching bases. Material for sequencing was peripheral blood. This sequence originates from a human donor with COVID-19, enrolled during active disease. The donor label of this sample is uncertain. CDR3 nucleotide sequence: TGTGCCAGTCCCCAAAAGGGGGGGCGAGTAGTTGGCTACACCTTC. This gives the protein CASPQKGGRVVGYTF.